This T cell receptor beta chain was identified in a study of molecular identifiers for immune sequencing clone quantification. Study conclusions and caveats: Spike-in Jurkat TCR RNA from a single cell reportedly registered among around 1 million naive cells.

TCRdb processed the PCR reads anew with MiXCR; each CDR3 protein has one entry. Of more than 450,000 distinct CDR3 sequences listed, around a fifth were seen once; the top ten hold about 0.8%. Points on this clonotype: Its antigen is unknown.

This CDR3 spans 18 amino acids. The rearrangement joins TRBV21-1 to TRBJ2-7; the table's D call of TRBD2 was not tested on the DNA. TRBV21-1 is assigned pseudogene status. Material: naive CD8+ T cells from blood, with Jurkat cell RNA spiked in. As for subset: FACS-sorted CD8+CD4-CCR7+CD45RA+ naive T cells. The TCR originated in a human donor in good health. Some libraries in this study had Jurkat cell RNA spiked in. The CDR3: CASSKRAPSAGGSDEQYF. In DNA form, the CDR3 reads TGTGCCAGCAGCAAACGGGCCCCTAGTGCGGGAGGTTCCGACGAGCAGTACTTC.